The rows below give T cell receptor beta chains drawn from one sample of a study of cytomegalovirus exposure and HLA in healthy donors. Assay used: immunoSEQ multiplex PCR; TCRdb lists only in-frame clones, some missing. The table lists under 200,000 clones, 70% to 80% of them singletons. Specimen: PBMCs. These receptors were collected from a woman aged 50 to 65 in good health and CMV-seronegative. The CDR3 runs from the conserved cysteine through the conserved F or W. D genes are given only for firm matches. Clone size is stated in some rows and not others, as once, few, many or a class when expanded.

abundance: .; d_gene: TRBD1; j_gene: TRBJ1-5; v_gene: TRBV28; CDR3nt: TGTGCCAGCGGGCCGGTGACAGGGTCCGACCTTAGCAATCAGCCCCAGCATTTT; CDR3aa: CASGPVTGSDLSNQPQHF
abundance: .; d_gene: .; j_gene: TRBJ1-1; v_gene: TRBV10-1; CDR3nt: TGCGCCAGCAGCGTCAACCGCGGGTCCTCGAACACTGAAGCTTTCTTT; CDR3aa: CASSVNRGSSNTEAFF
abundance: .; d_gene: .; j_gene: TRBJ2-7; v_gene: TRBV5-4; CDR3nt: TGTGCCAGCAGCTTGGGACAGAACTACGAGCAGTACTTC; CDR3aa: CASSLGQNYEQYF
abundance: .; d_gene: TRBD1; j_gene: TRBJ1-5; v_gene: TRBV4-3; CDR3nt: TGCGCCAGCAGCCCCCAGGACAGGGCGGGACAGCCCCAGCATTTT; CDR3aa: CASSPQDRAGQPQHF
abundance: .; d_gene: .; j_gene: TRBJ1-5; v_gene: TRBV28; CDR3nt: TGTGCCAGCAGTCTCTATACTCAGCCCCAGCATTTT; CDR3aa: CASSLYTQPQHF
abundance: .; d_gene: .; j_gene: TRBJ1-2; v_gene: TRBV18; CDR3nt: TGTGCCAGCTCACCACCCAGGCAGGATCTTAACTATGGCTACACCTTC; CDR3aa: CASSPPRQDLNYGYTF
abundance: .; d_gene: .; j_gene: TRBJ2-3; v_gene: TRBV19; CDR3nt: TGTGCCAGTAGTATGCGGATCACAGATACGCAGTATTTT; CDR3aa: CASSMRITDTQYF
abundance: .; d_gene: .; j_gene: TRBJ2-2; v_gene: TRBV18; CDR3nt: TGTGCCAGCTCACCACGTGGAGGGAGCGGCGACACCGGGGAGCTGTTTTTT; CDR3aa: CASSPRGGSGDTGELFF
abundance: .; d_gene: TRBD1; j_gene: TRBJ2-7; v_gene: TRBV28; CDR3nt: TGTGCCAGCAGATACGACAGGGGATCCTACGAGCAGTACTTC; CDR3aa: CASRYDRGSYEQYF
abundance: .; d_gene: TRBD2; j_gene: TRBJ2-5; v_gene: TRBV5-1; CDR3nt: TGCGCCAGCAGCTTGATCGCTAGCGGGGGACAAGAGACCCAGTACTTC; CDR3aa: CASSLIASGGQETQYF
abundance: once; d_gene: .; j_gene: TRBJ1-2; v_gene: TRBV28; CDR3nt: TGTGCCAGCAGTTTTATCTATGGCTACACCTTC; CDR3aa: CASSFIYGYTF
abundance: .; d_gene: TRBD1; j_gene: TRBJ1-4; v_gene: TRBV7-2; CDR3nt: TGTGCCACCACCGGGACAGACAATGAAAAACTGTTTTTT; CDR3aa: CATTGTDNEKLFF
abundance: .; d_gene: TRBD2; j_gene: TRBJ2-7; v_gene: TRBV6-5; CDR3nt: TGTGCCAGCAGAAAAGGACTAGCGGGAGTCTACGAGCAGTACTTC; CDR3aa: CASRKGLAGVYEQYF
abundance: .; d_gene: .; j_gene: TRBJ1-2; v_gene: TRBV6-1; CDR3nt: TGTGCCAGCAGTGAAGATTTAAGGGGGAACTATGGCTACACCTTC; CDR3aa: CASSEDLRGNYGYTF
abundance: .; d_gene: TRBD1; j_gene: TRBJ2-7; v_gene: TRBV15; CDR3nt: TGTGCCACCAGCAGGGTGGGGACAGGAGTTTCCTACGAGCAGTACTTC; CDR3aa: CATSRVGTGVSYEQYF
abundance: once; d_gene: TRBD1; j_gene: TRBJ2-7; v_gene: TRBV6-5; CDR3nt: TGTGCCAGCAGATTTGACAGGGGTGGGGAGCAGTACTTC; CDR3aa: CASRFDRGGEQYF